This record looks at one TCR beta chain sequence and its context. What it recognizes is unknown. This may stem from a read error, because a much larger clone lies one nucleotide away. This entry is derived from a study of T cells in Graves' hyperthyroidism and ophthalmopathy. From RNA transcripts, TCR beta CDR3 regions were amplified. The primer set for the first-round RT-PCR of the TCR CDR3 was HTBI. TCRdb reprocessed the multiplex PCR reads via MiXCR and lists one record per CDR3 protein. The table includes some 370,000 distinct CDR3 sequences, over 11% detected once. The CDR3 totals 15 residues. V lost 6 bases, J lost 3 bases, and 15 bases lay in between. Uncontrolled infection, other autoimmune disease, pregnancy and lactation each barred patients from inclusion. Broader study findings: Stable hyperthyroidism and ophthalmopathy were separated using 13 V-J signatures. Most thyroid clonotypes with frequency above 0.001 were detected in blood.

The receptor comes from a man in his fifties or sixties with Graves' ophthalmopathy. This rearrangement joins TRBV12-3 or TRBV12-4 to TRBJ2-1, with a tentative D call TRBD1 (5 bases). The sequencing sample was made of blood. The CDR3 sequence: CASSLKGLSYNEQFF. Here the CDR3 DNA reads TGTGCCAGCAGCCTCAAGGGGCTGAGCTACAATGAGCAGTTCTTC.